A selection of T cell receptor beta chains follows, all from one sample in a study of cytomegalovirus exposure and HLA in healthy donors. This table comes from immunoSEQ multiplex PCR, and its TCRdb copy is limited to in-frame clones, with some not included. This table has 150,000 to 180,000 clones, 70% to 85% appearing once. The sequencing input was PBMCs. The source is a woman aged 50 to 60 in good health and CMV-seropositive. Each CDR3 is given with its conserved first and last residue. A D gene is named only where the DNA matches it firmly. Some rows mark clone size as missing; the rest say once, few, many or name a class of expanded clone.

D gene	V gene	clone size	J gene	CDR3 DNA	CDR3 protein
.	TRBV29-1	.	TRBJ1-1	TGCAGCGCTGAGGGCGGGCTGAACACTGAAGCTTTCTTT	CSAEGGLNTEAFF
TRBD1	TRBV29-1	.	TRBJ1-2	TGCAGCCTTCGGGACAGGGATAACTATGGCTACACCTTC	CSLRDRDNYGYTF
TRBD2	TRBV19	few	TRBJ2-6	TGTGCCAGTACCAAGAGCGGGGGGGTTGGGGCCAACGTCCTGACTTTC	CASTKSGGVGANVLTF
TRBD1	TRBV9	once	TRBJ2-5	TGTGCCAGCAGCGTAGGGACAGGGGGCTCGGAGACCCAGTACTTC	CASSVGTGGSETQYF
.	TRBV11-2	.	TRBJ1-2	TGTGCCAGCAGCTTAGAGACGGGAAACTATGGCTACACCTTC	CASSLETGNYGYTF
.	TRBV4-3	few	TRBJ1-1	TGCGCCAGCAGCCAACGACAGGCGACGAACACTGAAGCTTTCTTT	CASSQRQATNTEAFF
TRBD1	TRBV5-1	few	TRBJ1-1	TGCGCCAGCAGAAGGACAGGGACCACTGAAGCTTTCTTT	CASRRTGTTEAFF
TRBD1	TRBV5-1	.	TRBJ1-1	TGCGCCAGCAGCGGGGGGCCCAGCAGGGGGCCTAGGAACACTGAAGCTTTCTTT	CASSGGPSRGPRNTEAFF
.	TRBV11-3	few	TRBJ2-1	TGTGCCAGCAGCGCGGAAAAGAACAATGAGCAGTTCTTC	CASSAEKNNEQFF
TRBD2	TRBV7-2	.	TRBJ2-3	TGTGCCAGCAGCTTAAGCGGGGGGCAGGCCACAGATACGCAGTATTTT	CASSLSGGQATDTQYF
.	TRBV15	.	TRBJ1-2	TGTGCCACCAGCAGAGATATGCAGGCTCGGGGCTACACCTTC	CATSRDMQARGYTF
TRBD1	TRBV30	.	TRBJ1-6	TGTGCCTGGAGTGCGGGACAGGCTAATTCACCCCTCCACTTT	CAWSAGQANSPLHF
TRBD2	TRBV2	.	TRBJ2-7	TGTGCCAGCGGAGTACTAGCGGGGGCCTACGAGCAGTACTTC	CASGVLAGAYEQYF
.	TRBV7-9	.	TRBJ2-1	TGTGCCAGCAGCTTAGGTAGCAATGAGCAGTTCTTC	CASSLGSNEQFF
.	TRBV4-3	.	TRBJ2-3	TGCGCCAGCAGCCAAGAATATCGAGATACGCAGTATTTT	CASSQEYRDTQYF
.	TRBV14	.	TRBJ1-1	TGTGCCAGCAGCCAACTTCTGGTAGGGGCTGAAGCTTTCTTT	CASSQLLVGAEAFF
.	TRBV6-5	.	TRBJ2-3	TGTGCCAGCAGTACAGACACAGATACGCAGTATTTT	CASSTDTDTQYF
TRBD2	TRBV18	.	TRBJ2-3	TGTGCCAGCTCAGGAGCGGGGGCTAACACAGATACGCAGTATTTT	CASSGAGANTDTQYF
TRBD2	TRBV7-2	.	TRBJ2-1	TGTGCCAGCAGGCGGGGGGCGGAATACAATGAGCAGTTCTTC	CASRRGAEYNEQFF
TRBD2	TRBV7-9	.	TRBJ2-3	TGTGCCAGCAGCTTACAAAAGCGGGGGGGCACAGATACGCAGTATTTT	CASSLQKRGGTDTQYF
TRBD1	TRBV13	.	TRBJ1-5	TGTGCCAGCAGCTTGGGACAGGGGGCCGGTCAGCCCCAGCATTTT	CASSLGQGAGQPQHF
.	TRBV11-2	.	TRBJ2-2	TGTGCCAGCACCGGGACCCCCCCGGGGGTCACCGGGGAGCTGTTTTTT	CASTGTPPGVTGELFF
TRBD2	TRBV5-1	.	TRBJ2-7	TGCGCCAGCAGCTTAACTAGCGGTGGCTCCTACGAGCAGTACTTC	CASSLTSGGSYEQYF
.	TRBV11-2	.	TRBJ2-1	TGTGCCAGCAGCCTAAGACTGGCGACTTACAATGAGCAGTTCTTC	CASSLRLATYNEQFF
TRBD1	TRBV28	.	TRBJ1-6	TGTGCCAGCAGTTCCGGGACAGGGAAGGGATCACCCCTCCACTTT	CASSSGTGKGSPLHF
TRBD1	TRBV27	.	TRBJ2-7	TGTGCCAGCAGTCCACTGGACAGGGTACACGAGCAGTACTTC	CASSPLDRVHEQYF
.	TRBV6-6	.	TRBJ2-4	TGTGCCAGCGAGGGCAAAAACATTCAGTACTTC	CASEGKNIQYF
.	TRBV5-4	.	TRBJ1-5	TGTGCCAGCAGCTTGCAGAGGGTCAATCAGCCCCAGCATTTT	CASSLQRVNQPQHF
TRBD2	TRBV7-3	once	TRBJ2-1	TGTGCCAGCAGCTTATTAGCGGGGGGGAGTAGGGGTGAGCAGTTCTTC	CASSLLAGGSRGEQFF
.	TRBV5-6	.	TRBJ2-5	TGTGCCAGCAGCGGCGGGACCCCCAACGGAGAGACCCAGTACTTC	CASSGGTPNGETQYF
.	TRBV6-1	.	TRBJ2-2	TGTGCCAGCGGTTTTGCGGAGGGGACCGGGGAGCTGTTTTTT	CASGFAEGTGELFF
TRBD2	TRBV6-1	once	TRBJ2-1	TGTGCCAGCAGTACTAGCGTCCGCTACAATGAGCAGTTCTTC	CASSTSVRYNEQFF
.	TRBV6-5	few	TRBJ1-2	TGTGCCAGCAGTTCAGACAGGACCAGCTATGGCTACACCTTC	CASSSDRTSYGYTF
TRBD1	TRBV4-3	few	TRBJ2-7	TGCGCCAGCAGCCAAGGACAGGGGGCGAGTTACGAGCAGTACTTC	CASSQGQGASYEQYF